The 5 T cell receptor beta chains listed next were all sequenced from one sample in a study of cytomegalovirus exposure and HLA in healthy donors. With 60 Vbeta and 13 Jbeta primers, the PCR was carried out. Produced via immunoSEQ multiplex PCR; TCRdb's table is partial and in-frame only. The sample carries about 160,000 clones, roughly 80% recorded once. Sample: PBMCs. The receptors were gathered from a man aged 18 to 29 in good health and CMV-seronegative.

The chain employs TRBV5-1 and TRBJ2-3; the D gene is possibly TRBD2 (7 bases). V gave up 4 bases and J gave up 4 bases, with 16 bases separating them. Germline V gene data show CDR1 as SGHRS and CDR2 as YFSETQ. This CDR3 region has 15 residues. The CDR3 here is CASSLGAGAADTQYF. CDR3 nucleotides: TGCGCCAGCAGCCTGGGGGCGGGGGCGGCAGATACGCAGTATTTT. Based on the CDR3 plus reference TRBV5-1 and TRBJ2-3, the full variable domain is KAGVTQTPRYLIKTRGQQVTLSCSPISGHRSVSWYQQTPGQGLQFLFEYFSETQRNKGNFPGRFSGRQFSNSRSEMNVSTLELGDSALYLCASSLGAGAADTQYFGPGTRLTVL.

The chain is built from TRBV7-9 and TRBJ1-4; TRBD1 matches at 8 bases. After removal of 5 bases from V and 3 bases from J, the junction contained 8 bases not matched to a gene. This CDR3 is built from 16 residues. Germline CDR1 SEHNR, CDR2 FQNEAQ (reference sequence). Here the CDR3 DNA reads TGTGCCAGCAGCGATCGACAGGGGCGGTCTAATGAAAAACTGTTTTTT. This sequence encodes CASSDRQGRSNEKLFF. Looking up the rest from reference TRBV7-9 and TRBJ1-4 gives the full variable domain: DTGVSQNPRHKITKRGQNVTFRCDPISEHNRLYWYRQTLGQGPEFLTYFQNEAQLEKSRLLSDRFSAERPKGSFSTLEIQRTEQGDSAMYLCASSDRQGRSNEKLFFGSGTQLSVL.

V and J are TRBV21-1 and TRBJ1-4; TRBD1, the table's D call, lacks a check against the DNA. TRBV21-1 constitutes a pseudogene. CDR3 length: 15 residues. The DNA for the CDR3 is TGTGCCAGCAGCGGTCGGGACAGGACTAATGAAAAACTGTTTTTT. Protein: CASSGRDRTNEKLFF.

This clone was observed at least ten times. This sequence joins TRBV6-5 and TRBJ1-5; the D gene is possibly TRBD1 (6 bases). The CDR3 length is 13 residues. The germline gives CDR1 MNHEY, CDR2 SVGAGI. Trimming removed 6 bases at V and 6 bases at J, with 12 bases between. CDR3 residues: CASSLQQGQPQHF. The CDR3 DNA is TGTGCCAGCAGCCTCCAACAGGGTCAGCCCCAGCATTTT.

The CDR3, as DNA: TGTGCCAGCAGCCAGCGGGGCCCTAGCACAGATACGCAGTATTTT. Translated: CASSQRGPSTDTQYF. The rearrangement joins TRBV7-2 to TRBJ2-3; 7 positions agree with TRBD2. This CDR3 comprises 15 residues. Germline lookup yields CDR1 SGHTA and CDR2 FQGNSA. V shed 5 bases, J shed 0 bases, and the junction held 5 bases outside the gene matches.